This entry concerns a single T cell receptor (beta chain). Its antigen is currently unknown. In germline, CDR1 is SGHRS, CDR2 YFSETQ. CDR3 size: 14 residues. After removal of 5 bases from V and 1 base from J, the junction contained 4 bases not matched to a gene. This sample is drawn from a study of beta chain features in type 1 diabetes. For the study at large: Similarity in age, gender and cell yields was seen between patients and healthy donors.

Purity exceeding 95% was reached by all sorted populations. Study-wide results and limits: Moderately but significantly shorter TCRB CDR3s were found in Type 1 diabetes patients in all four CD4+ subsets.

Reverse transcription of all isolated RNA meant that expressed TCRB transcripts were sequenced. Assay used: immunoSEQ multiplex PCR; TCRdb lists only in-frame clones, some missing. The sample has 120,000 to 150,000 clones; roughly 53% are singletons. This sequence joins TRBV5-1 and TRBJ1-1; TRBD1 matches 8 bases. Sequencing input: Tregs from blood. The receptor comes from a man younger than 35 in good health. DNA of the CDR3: TGCGCCAGCAGAACACAGGGGGGGAACACTGAAGCTTTCTTT. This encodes CASRTQGGNTEAFF. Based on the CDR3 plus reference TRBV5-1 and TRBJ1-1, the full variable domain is KAGVTQTPRYLIKTRGQQVTLSCSPISGHRSVSWYQQTPGQGLQFLFEYFSETQRNKGNFPGRFSGRQFSNSRSEMNVSTLELGDSALYLCASRTQGGNTEAFFGQGTRLTVV.